Below are 2 T cell receptor beta chains sequenced from a single sample in a study of T cell repertoires in cytomegalovirus infection. TCRdb fed the reads into MiXCR, producing one record per CDR3 protein. The sample carries just over 450,000 distinct CDR3 sequences, more than 40% recorded once. The antigens of these receptors remain unknown. Sequenced material: cultured PBMCs, taken from culture after CMV antigen stimulation. The receptors come from a human donor in good health (CMV status not recorded). Some clones in this sample may be carry-over from other donors' samples.

This clonotype was seen more than once but under ten times. This chain joins TRBV20-1 and TRBJ1-2, with 9 bases lining up with TRBD1. The junction had 8 bases not matched to a gene; V was cut back by 4 bases and J by 8 bases. CDR1 and CDR2 from the germline V gene are DFQATT and SNEGSKA (reference sequence). CDR3 size: 13 residues. In DNA form, the CDR3 reads TGCAGTGCTAAAGAAACAGGGGGCGCGGGCTACACCTTC. It specifies CSAKETGGAGYTF.

This clonotype was detected only a few times. This chain joins TRBV19 and TRBJ1-4; 9 bases are a match to TRBD1. V lost 10 bases and J lost 0; bases outside the gene matches: 9. The CDR3 length is 16 residues. CDR1 is LNHDA, CDR2 SQIVND, per germline (reference sequence). CDR3 loop: CATRDRGRSTNEKLFF. As DNA, the CDR3 is TGTGCCACAAGAGACAGGGGGAGATCAACTAATGAAAAACTGTTTTTT.